This T cell receptor (beta chain) is from a study of chemoradiotherapy in HPV16-positive cancers. Study context: Candidate HPV-specific clones and shared TCR motifs came from two HPV16-positive patients. Study results and limitations: Better recurrence-free survival went with HPV-responsive T-cell expansion in HPV16-positive patients. Candidate HPV-specific clones and E7-related TCR motifs grew in tumor during treatment.

With respect to this clone: The antigen remains undetermined.

The germline V gene encodes CDR1 SGDLS and CDR2 YYNGEE. Trimming removed 2 bases at V and 3 bases at J, with 12 bases between. This CDR3 has 14 residues. This table comes from immunoSEQ multiplex PCR, and its TCRdb copy is limited to in-frame clones, with some not included. The profile shows some 900 clones, roughly a third of them singletons. Samples were taken several times over chemoradiotherapy. The specimen was collected from a patient who underwent chemoradiotherapy. The TCR sequence derives from a human donor with HPV-associated anogenital cancer. The chain uses TRBV9 and TRBJ2-7; unclear D gene. Here the CDR3 DNA reads TGTGCCAGCAGCGTGAGGTTCGAGGACTACGAGCAGTACTTC. Its translation is CASSVRFEDYEQYF. The variable domain in full, with the rest retrieved from reference TRBV9 and TRBJ2-7, is DSGVTQTPKHLITATGQRVTLRCSPRSGDLSVYWYQQSLDQGLQFLIQYYNGEERAKGNILERFSAQQFPDLHSELNLSSLELGDSALYFCASSVRFEDYEQYFGPGTRLTVT.